The TCR beta chain under discussion was sequenced for a study of T cells after yellow fever vaccination. Conversion of TCR transcripts into cDNA relied on 5'RACE template switching, which added a universal primer site and UMIs. TCRdb used MiXCR to reprocess the 5' RACE reads, holding one entry per CDR3 protein. The sample contains a few hundred thousand distinct CDR3 sequences, 7.5% to 9% of which appear only once. V was pared by 0 bases and J by 9 bases, with 16 bases between. Looked up from germline, CDR1 is SGHRS and CDR2 is YFSETQ. The length of the CDR3 is 16 residues. This clonotype was seen many times.

The chain combines TRBV5-1 with TRBJ1-6, with D perhaps matching TRBD1 (5 bases). This sample comprised CD4+ T cells sorted from PBMCs, obtained 5 days after the yellow fever booster vaccination. This clonotype was obtained from a man between 18 and 35 years old who received the YFV17D yellow fever vaccine. CDR3 residues: CASSLAGRLVSSPLHF. Here the CDR3 DNA reads TGCGCCAGCAGCTTGGCGGGACGGTTGGTATCTTCACCCCTCCACTTT.